At least ten counts were recorded for the clone carrying this T cell receptor (beta chain). Its antigen is still unknown. The entry originates in a study of blood T cells in healthy people across ages. Study details: Capture via template switching afforded approximately one barcoded beta molecule per two T cells. Study-level points and caveats: Observed TCR beta diversity per million T cells went down as age went up. This fall followed a roughly linear course with age.

The CDR3 is made up of 13 amino acids. V shed 10 bases and J 9 bases; nucleotides not matched to a gene: 8. CDR1 and CDR2 from the germline V gene are SGHTA and FQGTGA. With a J-beta primer mix and a sample-barcoded 5' primer, a second PCR ran 7 to 11 cycles. The template-switch adaptor, which had 12 random nucleotides, put a tag on each cDNA molecule. Every sample returned 2.5 million or more CDR3-containing paired-end reads. A single record per CDR3 protein comes from TCRdb applying MiXCR to the 5' RACE reads. The table lists hundreds of thousands of distinct CDR3 sequences, roughly 44% of them singletons, with approximately 20% in the top ten.

The sequenced sample was blood. V and J are TRBV7-3 and TRBJ2-1, with 11 bases that match TRBD2. The clonotype originates from a man between 60 and 75 years old in good health. The CDR3 reads CATSTSGDTEQFF. As DNA, the CDR3 is TGTGCCACCTCGACTAGCGGGGATACTGAGCAGTTCTTC.